This TCR beta chain was identified during a study of cytomegalovirus exposure and HLA in healthy donors. J was trimmed by 4 bases and V by 4 bases; bases with no gene match: 5. Per the germline V gene, CDR1 is MGHDK and CDR2 is SYGVNS. The CDR3 has 14 amino acids. Comment on this clone: What it binds is unknown.

A multiplex PCR was run with 60 Vbeta primers and 13 Jbeta primers. Repertoires were generated with immunoSEQ multiplex PCR, while TCRdb's copy carries only in-frame clones and drops some. Here the sample spans some 180,000 clones, 76% being singletons. Whole-study findings and limits: Analyses of presence and absence presupposed an approximately uniform sequencing depth across donors. According to a later analysis, most TCR beta chains associated with CMV appeared HLA-restricted.

This clonotype was obtained from a man between 18 and 29 years old in good health and CMV-seronegative. This sequence joins TRBV25-1 and TRBJ2-3; 7 nucleotides align to TRBD1. The specimen was PBMCs. CDR3 nucleotides: TGTGCCAGCAGTGGCTACAGGGGCCCAGATACGCAGTATTTT. It codes for CASSGYRGPDTQYF.